Detailed here is one TCR beta chain. These data originate in a study of blood T cell repertoires in COVID-19. On the study more broadly: Specimens from acute and convalescent COVID-19 originated in the United States, Italy and Spain. The analysed material was cDNA or gDNA that came from T cells, B-cell-depleted T cells, or PBMCs.

Original analysis: Estimates of nucleated cell counts were drawn from the amplification of reference gene primers. Libraries were prepared by immunoSEQ multiplex PCR; TCRdb keeps only in-frame clonotypes and omits some of them. The V and J calls and clone size were taken over from that table, and D and trimming were inferred from the DNA. The sample contains about 200,000 clones, 88% of which appear only once. The CDR3 sequence is 12 residues long. V was clipped by 1 base and J by 10 bases; unmatched bases: 6. Germline CDR1 and CDR2: GTSNPN and SVGIG (reference sequence). The V gene is TRBV30, the J gene TRBJ2-7; 8 bases agree with TRBD2. The TCR sequence derives from a man younger than 30 with active or convalescent COVID-19. The sample was peripheral blood. For the CDR3, the DNA is TGTGCCTGGAGTGAAATAAGCGGGGGACAGTACTTC. Its translation: CAWSEISGGQYF.